This is a list of T cell receptor beta chains from one sample in a study of blood T cell repertoires in COVID-19. Profiling relied on immunoSEQ multiplex PCR, and the TCRdb table lists in-frame clones only, not all of them. The sample has 250,000 or so clones; roughly 84% are singletons. Sequencing was carried out using PBMCs or T cells enriched from blood (not recorded which). The origin of the receptors is a man between 50 and 59 years old who had recovered from COVID-19. CDR3s include the opening cysteine and the closing phenylalanine or tryptophan. D genes are given only for firm matches. A row's size may be missing; if present it is once, few, many or a size class.

v_call	j_call	clone_size	d_call	cdr3_aa	cdr3_nt
TRBV3-1/TRBV3-2	TRBJ1-4	few	.	CASSPNGGATNEKLFF	TGTGCCAGCAGCCCAAACGGGGGAGCAACTAATGAAAAACTGTTTTTT
TRBV19	TRBJ2-2	.	TRBD2	CASSPRGSGASTGELFF	TGTGCCAGTAGTCCCCGCGGTAGCGGGGCCAGCACCGGGGAGCTGTTTTTT
TRBV7-2	TRBJ1-2	.	TRBD1	CASSLTWTGQYGYTF	TGTGCCAGCAGCCTTACTTGGACAGGGCAATATGGCTACACCTTC
TRBV3-1/TRBV3-2	TRBJ1-1	.	.	CASSPIGGGTEAFF	TGTGCCAGCAGCCCCATCGGAGGAGGTACTGAAGCTTTCTTT
TRBV21-1	TRBJ2-6	.	.	CASSKEGVGRQGGSGANVLTF	TGTGCCAGCAGCAAAGAAGGGGTTGGACGCCAGGGCGGCTCTGGGGCCAACGTCCTGACTTTC
TRBV19	TRBJ2-5	few	TRBD2	CASSGTSGGVRPETQYF	TGTGCCAGTTCCGGGACTAGCGGGGGGGTACGGCCTGAGACCCAGTACTTC
TRBV11-2	TRBJ1-1	once	TRBD1	CASSLGTGTTEAFF	TGTGCCAGCAGCTTGGGGACAGGGACCACTGAAGCTTTCTTT
TRBV18	TRBJ2-7	.	.	CASSPPNSYEQYF	TGTGCCAGCTCACCTCCCAACTCCTACGAGCAGTACTTC
TRBV12-3/TRBV12-4	TRBJ2-5	.	.	CASSFWGEETQYF	TGTGCCAGCAGTTTCTGGGGGGAAGAGACCCAGTACTTC
TRBV7-6	TRBJ1-3	.	.	CASSLSVGGVGNTIYF	TGTGCCAGCAGCTTATCTGTTGGGGGGGTTGGAAACACCATATATTTT
TRBV6-4	TRBJ2-1	.	TRBD2	CASSLTSGGLSSSYNEQFF	TGTGCCAGCAGTTTGACTAGCGGGGGGTTATCGAGCTCCTACAATGAGCAGTTCTTC
TRBV10-3	TRBJ2-7	.	.	CAISEPAPGAYEQYF	TGTGCCATCAGTGAACCGGCCCCCGGGGCCTACGAGCAGTACTTC
TRBV27	TRBJ2-3	once	.	CASSSGFSTDTQYF	TGTGCCAGCAGTTCGGGATTTAGCACAGATACGCAGTATTTT
TRBV6-5	TRBJ1-2	.	.	CASSGLSHFGYTF	TGTGCCAGCAGCGGACTGAGCCATTTCGGCTACACCTTC
TRBV6-5	TRBJ1-5	.	.	CASSYAQSQPQHF	TGTGCCAGCAGTTACGCGCAAAGTCAGCCCCAGCATTTT
TRBV29-1	TRBJ2-1	.	TRBD2	CSVEVVGLAVYNEQFF	TGCAGCGTTGAGGTGGTGGGACTAGCGGTCTACAATGAGCAGTTCTTC
TRBV27	TRBJ1-6	.	TRBD1	CASSFSGLTGNSPLHF	TGTGCCAGCAGTTTCAGTGGACTGACAGGGAATTCACCCCTCCACTTT
TRBV6-4	TRBJ2-1	.	.	CASSATTSLGNEQFF	TGTGCCAGCAGCGCAACGACTAGTTTGGGTAATGAGCAGTTCTTC
TRBV27	TRBJ1-5	.	TRBD1	CASSKGDRANQPQHF	TGTGCCAGCAGTAAGGGGGACAGGGCGAATCAGCCCCAGCATTTT
TRBV28	TRBJ1-2	.	TRBD1	CASSPLTRQGSNYGYTF	TGTGCCAGCAGTCCCCTGACTCGACAGGGGTCTAACTATGGCTACACCTTC
TRBV7-6	TRBJ2-7	once	.	CASSFFLSCYEQYF	TGTGCCAGCAGCTTTTTCCTCAGTTGCTACGAGCAGTACTTC
TRBV5-4	TRBJ2-1	once	TRBD2	CASSRRLAGSNEQFF	TGTGCCAGCAGCCGCCGGCTAGCGGGGTCCAATGAGCAGTTCTTC
TRBV6-4	TRBJ2-3	.	.	CASSDIIGGSTDTQYF	TGTGCCAGCAGTGACATCATTGGCGGGAGCACAGATACGCAGTATTTT
TRBV7-8	TRBJ2-7	.	.	CASSPRDRRGEQYF	TGTGCCAGCAGCCCCCGGGACCGGAGGGGTGAGCAGTACTTC
TRBV10-1	TRBJ1-2	once	TRBD1	CASSDARGNGYTF	TGCGCCAGCAGTGATGCCAGGGGGAATGGCTACACCTTC
TRBV4-1	TRBJ2-3	.	TRBD1	CASSQGGQGTDTQYF	TGCGCCAGCAGCCAAGGGGGACAGGGCACAGATACGCAGTATTTT
TRBV11-3	TRBJ2-7	.	TRBD2	CASRRGTSFHEQYF	TGTGCCAGCAGACGCGGGACTAGTTTTCACGAGCAGTACTTC